This T cell receptor beta chain was sequenced during a study of sequential checkpoint blockade in melanoma. Some clones are missing from TCRdb's copy, which holds only in-frame ones; the method was immunoSEQ multiplex PCR. Seen here are around 41,000 clones, 86% observed once, and the top ten hold less than 15%. As to treatment: randomized to nivolumab then ipilimumab (arm A) or the reverse (arm B). None of the patients previously received DNA-damaging chemotherapy. CDR3 length equals 13 residues. Germline CDR1 is SGHDT and CDR2 is YYEEEE. The ends lost 4 bases at V and 5 bases at J; junction bases unmatched: 1.

The TCR comes from a human donor with melanoma. The chain links TRBV5-6 to TRBJ2-2, with 8 bases fitting TRBD1. The sample was CD8+ T cells sorted from blood (inferred from file names), taken from a patient given nivolumab and ipilimumab in sequence. CDR3 nucleotides: TGTGCCAGCAGCACAGGGGGAACCGGGGAGCTGTTTTTT. This translates into CASSTGGTGELFF.